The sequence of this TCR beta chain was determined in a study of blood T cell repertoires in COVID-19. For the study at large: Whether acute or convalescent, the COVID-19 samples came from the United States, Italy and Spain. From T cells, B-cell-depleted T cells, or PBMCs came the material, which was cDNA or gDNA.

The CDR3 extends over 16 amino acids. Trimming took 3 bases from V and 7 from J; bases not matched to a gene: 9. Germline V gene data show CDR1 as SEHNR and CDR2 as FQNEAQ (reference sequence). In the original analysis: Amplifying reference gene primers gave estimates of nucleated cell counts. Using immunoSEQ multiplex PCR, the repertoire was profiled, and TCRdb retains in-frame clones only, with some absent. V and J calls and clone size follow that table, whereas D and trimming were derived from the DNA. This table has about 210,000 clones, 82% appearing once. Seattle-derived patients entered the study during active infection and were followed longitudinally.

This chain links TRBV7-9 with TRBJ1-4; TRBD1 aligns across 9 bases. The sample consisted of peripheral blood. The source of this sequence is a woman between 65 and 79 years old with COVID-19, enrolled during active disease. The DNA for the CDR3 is TGTGCCAGCAGCTTCTTAACAGGGGGCTTAAGTGAAAAACTGTTTTTT. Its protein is CASSFLTGGLSEKLFF.